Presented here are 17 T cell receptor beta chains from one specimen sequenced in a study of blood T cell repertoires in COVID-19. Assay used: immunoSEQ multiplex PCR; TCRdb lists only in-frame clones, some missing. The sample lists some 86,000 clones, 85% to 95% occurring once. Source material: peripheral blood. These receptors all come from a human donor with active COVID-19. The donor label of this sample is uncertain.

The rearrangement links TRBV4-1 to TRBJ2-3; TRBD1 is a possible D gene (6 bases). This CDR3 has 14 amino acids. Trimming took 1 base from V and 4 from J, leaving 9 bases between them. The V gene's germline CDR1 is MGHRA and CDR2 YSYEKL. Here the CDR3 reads CASSQGGGADTQYF. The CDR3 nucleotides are TGCGCCAGCAGCCAAGGAGGGGGTGCAGATACGCAGTATTTT.

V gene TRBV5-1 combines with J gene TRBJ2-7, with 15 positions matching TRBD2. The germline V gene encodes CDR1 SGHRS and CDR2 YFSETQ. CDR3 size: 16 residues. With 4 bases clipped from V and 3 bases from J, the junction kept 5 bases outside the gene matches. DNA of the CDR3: TGCGCCAGCAGCCCCGGGACTAGCGGGGGGCTCTACGAGCAGTACTTC. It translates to CASSPGTSGGLYEQYF.

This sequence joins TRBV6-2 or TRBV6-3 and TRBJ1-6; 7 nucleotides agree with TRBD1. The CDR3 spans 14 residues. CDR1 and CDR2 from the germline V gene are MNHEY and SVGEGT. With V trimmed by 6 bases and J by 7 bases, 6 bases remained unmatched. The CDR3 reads CASSRQGENSPLHF. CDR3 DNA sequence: TGTGCCAGCAGCCGACAGGGAGAGAATTCACCCCTCCACTTT.

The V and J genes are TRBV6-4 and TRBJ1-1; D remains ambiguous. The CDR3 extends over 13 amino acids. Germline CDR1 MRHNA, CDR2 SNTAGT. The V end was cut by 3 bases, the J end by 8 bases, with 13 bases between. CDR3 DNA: TGTGCCAGCAGTGATGTTCACGCTAGGGAAGCTTTCTTT. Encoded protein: CASSDVHAREAFF.

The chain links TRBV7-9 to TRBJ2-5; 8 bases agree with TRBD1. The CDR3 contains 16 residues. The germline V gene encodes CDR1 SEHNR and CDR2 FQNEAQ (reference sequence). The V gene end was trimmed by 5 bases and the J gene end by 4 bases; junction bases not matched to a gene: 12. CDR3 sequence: CASSPNLGQGRETQYF. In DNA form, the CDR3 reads TGTGCCAGCAGCCCGAACCTAGGACAGGGAAGAGAGACCCAGTACTTC.

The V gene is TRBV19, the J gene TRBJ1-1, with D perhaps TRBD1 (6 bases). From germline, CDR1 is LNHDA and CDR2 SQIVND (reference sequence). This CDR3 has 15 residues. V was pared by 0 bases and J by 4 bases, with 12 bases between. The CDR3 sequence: CASSIEQGAGTEAFF. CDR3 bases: TGTGCCAGTAGTATAGAACAGGGCGCAGGCACTGAAGCTTTCTTT.

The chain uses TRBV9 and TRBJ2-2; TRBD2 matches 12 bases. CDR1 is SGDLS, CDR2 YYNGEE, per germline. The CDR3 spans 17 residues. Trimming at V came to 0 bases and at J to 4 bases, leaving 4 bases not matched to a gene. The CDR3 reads CASSVAVLAGGTGELFF. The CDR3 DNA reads TGTGCCAGCAGCGTAGCTGTACTAGCGGGGGGCACCGGGGAGCTGTTTTTT.

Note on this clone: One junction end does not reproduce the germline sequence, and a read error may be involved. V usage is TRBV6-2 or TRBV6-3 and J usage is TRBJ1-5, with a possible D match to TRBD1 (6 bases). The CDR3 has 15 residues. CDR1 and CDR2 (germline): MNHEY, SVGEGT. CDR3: CASRYTTGLREPQHF. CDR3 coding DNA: TGTGCCAGCCGTTACACGACAGGCCTACGGGAGCCCCAGCATTTT.

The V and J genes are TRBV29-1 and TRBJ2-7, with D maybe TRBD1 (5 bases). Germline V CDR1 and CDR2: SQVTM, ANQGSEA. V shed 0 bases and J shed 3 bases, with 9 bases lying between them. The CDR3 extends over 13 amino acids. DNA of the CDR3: TGCAGCGTTGAAGATGACAGAGTCTACGAGCAGTACTTC. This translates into CSVEDDRVYEQYF.

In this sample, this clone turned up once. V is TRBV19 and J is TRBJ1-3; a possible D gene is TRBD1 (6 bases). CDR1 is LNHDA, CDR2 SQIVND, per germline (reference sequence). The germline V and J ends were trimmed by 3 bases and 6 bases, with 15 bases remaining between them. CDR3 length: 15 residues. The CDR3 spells CASSISAGVANTIYF. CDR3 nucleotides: TGTGCCAGTAGTATCTCGGCAGGGGTAGCAAACACCATATATTTT.

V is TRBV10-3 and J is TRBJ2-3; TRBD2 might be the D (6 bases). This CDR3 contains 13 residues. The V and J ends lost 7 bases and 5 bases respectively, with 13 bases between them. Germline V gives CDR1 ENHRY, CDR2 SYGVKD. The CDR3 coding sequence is TGTGCCATCATGAGGAGGGTTGAAGATACGCAGTATTTT. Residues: CAIMRRVEDTQYF.

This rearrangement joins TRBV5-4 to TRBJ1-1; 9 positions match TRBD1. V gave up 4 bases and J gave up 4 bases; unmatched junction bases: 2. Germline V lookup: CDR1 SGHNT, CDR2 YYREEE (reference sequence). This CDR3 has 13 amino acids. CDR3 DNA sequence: TGTGCCAGCAGCCGGGACAGGGCCACTGAAGCTTTCTTT. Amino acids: CASSRDRATEAFF.

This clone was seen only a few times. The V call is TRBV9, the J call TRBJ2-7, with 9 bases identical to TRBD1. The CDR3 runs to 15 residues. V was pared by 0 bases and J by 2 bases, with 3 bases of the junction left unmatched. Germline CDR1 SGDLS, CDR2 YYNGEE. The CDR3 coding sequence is TGTGCCAGCAGCGTAGCGGGGACAGGGACCTACGAGCAGTACTTC. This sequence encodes CASSVAGTGTYEQYF.

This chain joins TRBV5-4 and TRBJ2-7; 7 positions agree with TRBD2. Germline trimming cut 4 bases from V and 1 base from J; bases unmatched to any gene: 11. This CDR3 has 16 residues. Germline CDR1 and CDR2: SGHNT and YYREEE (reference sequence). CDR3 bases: TGTGCCAGCAGCGGGGCGGGGGACGGCATTTCCTACGAGCAGTACTTC. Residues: CASSGAGDGISYEQYF.

The CDR3 nucleotides are TGTGCCAGCAGCTTAGGTACTAGATCAGATACGCAGTATTTT. Protein product: CASSLGTRSDTQYF. The chain couples TRBV11-2 to TRBJ2-3; tentative D call: TRBD2 (5 bases). The germline V gene has CDR1 SGHAT and CDR2 FQNNGV. CDR3 size: 14 residues. With 1 base removed from V and 4 bases from J, the gap between germline ends came to 9 bases.

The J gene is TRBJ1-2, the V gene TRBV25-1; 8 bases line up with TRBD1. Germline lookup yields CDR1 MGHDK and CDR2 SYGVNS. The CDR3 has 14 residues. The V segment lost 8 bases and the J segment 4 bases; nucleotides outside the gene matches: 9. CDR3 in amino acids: CASSEWTGSYGYTF. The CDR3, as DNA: TGTGCCAGCTCCGAGTGGACAGGGAGCTATGGCTACACCTTC.

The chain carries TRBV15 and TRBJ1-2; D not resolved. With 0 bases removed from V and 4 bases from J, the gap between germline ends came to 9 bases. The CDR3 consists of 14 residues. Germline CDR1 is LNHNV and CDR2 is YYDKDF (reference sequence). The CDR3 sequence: CATSRDAESYGYTF. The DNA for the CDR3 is TGTGCCACCAGCAGAGACGCAGAAAGCTATGGCTACACCTTC.